Listed below are T cell receptor beta chains from one sample, sequenced in a study of blood T cell repertoires in COVID-19. Method: immunoSEQ multiplex PCR; TCRdb's copy keeps in-frame clones and lacks some. The sample lists over 55,000 clones, approximately 90% occurring once. Sequencing was done on a sample of peripheral blood. The receptor source for this set is a woman of 80 years or more with COVID-19, enrolled during active disease. CDR3s include the opening cysteine and the closing phenylalanine or tryptophan. Each record gives: D gene, V gene, clone size, CDR3 protein. A D gene is named only where the DNA matches it firmly. Only part of the rows carry a size: once, few, many, or a class if the clone is expanded.

NA,TRBV6-1,once,CASSERRAGELFF
TRBD1,TRBV6-6,NA,CASSPPGQGVIANEKLFF
TRBD1,TRBV27,NA,CASSRSGTVSYEQYF
NA,TRBV4-2,once,CASSLTGRVDYGYTF
TRBD2,TRBV7-3,NA,CASSPTSGGAANTGELFF
NA,TRBV6-2/TRBV6-3,NA,CASSFPGDGRTEAFF
TRBD1,TRBV6-6,NA,CASGDSSNQPQHF
TRBD1,TRBV2,NA,CASSARDRSIGYTF
TRBD2,TRBV5-1,NA,CASSMGLAGFTDTQYF
TRBD1,TRBV6-6,once,CASRWDSQYF
TRBD2,TRBV19,NA,CASSVSGGPGDTQYF
NA,TRBV29-1,NA,CSVVPRRLADTQYF
TRBD1,TRBV15,NA,CATSRQGQGGGYGYTF
NA,TRBV15,NA,CATSRDRNRVDYEKLFF
NA,TRBV9,NA,CASSVVPGEPSGNTIYF
TRBD1,TRBV5-1,NA,CASSWNRQGPYNEQFF
TRBD1,TRBV6-1,NA,CASSEQGANTEAFF
TRBD1,TRBV23-1,once,CARYRGGGPEAFF
NA,TRBV6-1,NA,CASSEAGLNYGYTF
TRBD1,TRBV25-1,few,CASSESAQGNIQYF
TRBD1,TRBV7-9,NA,CASSSQGVLDTEAFF
NA,TRBV6-1,NA,CASSSLQISGNTIYF
TRBD1,TRBV4-1,NA,CASSQTPGQGYYEQYF
TRBD1,TRBV19,NA,CASSIILGQDGYTF
NA,TRBV7-9,NA,CASSLGGLAEEFF
NA,TRBV9,few,CASSTTPYDRNTEAFF
NA,TRBV19,NA,CASSSGGALYQPQHF
TRBD1,TRBV6-2/TRBV6-3,NA,CASSYDVQGANQPQHF
NA,TRBV5-1,NA,CASSLAGDPTVHEQYF
TRBD2,TRBV5-1,NA,CASSFGGLVENEQYF
NA,TRBV9,NA,CASSVVSGANTGELFF
NA,TRBV2,NA,CASSEWRDGYTF
TRBD1,TRBV11-2,NA,CASSNRQGKGSGNTIYF
TRBD1,TRBV3-1/TRBV3-2,NA,CASSQVPPGAGQGVPYEQYF
NA,TRBV12-3/TRBV12-4,NA,CASSLPFPDTQYF
TRBD2,TRBV5-1,few,CASSLGNGRGGTDTQYF
NA,TRBV11-3,once,CASSPRSTKNTGELFF
TRBD1,TRBV7-2,NA,CASSPDRGGQPQHF
TRBD2,TRBV19,NA,CASSIRGTSGGLSYNEQFF
TRBD2,TRBV30,NA,CAWRTGGGSHNEQFF
NA,TRBV6-5,NA,CASKVTDSNQPQHF
NA,TRBV6-5,few,CASSYREGETEAFF
TRBD1,TRBV5-1,NA,CASSAQTGSYNEQFF
NA,TRBV12-5,NA,CASGFDRRQETQYF
TRBD2,TRBV6-1,NA,CASSSTSGGWDEQFF
NA,TRBV5-4,NA,CASSPAGREAFF
NA,TRBV10-3,NA,CAISAGNRDQPQHF
NA,TRBV7-2,NA,CASSLVRFNSPLHF
NA,TRBV5-6,NA,CASSRMKPGISTYEQYF
TRBD2,TRBV2,NA,CATPSGRGGSYEQYF